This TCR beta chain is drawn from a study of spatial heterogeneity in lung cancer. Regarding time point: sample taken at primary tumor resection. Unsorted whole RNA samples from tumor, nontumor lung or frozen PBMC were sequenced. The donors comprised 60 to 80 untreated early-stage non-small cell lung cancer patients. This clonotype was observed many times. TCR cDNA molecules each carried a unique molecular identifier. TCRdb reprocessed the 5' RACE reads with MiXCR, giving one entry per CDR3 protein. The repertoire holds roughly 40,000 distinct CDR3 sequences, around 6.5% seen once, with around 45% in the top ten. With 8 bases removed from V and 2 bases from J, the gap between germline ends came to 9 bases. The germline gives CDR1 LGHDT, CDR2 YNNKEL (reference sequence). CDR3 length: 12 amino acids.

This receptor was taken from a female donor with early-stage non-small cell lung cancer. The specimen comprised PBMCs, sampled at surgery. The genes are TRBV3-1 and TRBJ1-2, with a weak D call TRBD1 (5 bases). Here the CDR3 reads CASRDGNYGYTF. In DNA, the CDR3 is TGTGCCAGCCGGGACGGCAACTATGGCTACACCTTC.